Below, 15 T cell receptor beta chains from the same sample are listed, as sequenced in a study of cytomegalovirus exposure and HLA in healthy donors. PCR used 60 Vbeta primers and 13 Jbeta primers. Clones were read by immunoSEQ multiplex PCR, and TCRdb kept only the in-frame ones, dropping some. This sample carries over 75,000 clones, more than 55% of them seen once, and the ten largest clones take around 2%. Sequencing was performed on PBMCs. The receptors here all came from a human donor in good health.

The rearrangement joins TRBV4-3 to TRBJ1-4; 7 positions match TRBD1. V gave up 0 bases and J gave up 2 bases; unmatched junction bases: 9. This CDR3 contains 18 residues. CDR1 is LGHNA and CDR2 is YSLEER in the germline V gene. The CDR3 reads CASSQDRQGITTNEKLFF. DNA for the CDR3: TGCGCCAGCAGCCAAGATCGACAGGGAATTACTACTAATGAAAAACTGTTTTTT.

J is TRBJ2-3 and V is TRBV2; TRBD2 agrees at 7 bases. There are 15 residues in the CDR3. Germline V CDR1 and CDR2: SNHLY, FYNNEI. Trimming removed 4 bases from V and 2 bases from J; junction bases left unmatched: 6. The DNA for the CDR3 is TGTGCCAGCAGTGTACGGCGGGGGAACACAGATACGCAGTATTTT. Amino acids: CASSVRRGNTDTQYF.

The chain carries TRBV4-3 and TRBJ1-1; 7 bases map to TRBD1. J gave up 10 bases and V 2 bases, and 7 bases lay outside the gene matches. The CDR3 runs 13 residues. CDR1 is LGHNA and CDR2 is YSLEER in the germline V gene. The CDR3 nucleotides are TGCGCCAGCAGCCAAAACGACAGGGAGAGAGCTTTCTTT. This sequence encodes CASSQNDRERAFF.

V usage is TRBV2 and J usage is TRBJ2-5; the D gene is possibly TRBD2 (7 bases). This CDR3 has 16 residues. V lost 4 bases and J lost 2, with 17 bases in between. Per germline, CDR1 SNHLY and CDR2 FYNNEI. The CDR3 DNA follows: TGTGCCAGCAGTGTTATGGGGGGGCCGTCTCAAGAGACCCAGTACTTC. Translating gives CASSVMGGPSQETQYF.

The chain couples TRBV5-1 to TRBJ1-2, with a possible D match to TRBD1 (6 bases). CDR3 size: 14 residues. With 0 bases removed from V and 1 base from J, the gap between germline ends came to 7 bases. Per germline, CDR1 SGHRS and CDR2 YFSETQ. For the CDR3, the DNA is TGCGCCAGCAGCTTGGTGGACAGTAACTATGGCTACACCTTC. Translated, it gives CASSLVDSNYGYTF.

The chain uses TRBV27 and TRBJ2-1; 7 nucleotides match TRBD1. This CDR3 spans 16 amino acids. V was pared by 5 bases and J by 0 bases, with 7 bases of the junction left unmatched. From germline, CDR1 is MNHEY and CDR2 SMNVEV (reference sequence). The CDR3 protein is CASSPLGGSSYNEQFF. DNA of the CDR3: TGTGCCAGCAGTCCACTAGGGGGCAGCTCCTACAATGAGCAGTTCTTC.

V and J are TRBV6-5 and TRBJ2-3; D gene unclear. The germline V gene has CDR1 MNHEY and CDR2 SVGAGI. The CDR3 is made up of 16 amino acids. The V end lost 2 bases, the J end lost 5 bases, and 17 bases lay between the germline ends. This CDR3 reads CASSYLPRRRGDTQYF. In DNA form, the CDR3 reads TGTGCCAGCAGTTACCTCCCGCGAAGGAGAGGAGATACGCAGTATTTT.

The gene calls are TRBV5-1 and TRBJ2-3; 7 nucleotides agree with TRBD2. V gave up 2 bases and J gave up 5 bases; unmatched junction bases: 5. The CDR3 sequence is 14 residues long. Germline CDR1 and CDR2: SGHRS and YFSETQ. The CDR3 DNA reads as TGCGCCAGCAGCTTATCCGGGGGGAGAGATACGCAGTATTTT. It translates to CASSLSGGRDTQYF.

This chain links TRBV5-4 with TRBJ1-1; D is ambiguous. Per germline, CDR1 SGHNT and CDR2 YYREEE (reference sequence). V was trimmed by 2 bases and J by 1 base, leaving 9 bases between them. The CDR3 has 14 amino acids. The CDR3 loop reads CASSFRLTNTEAFF. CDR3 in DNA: TGTGCCAGCAGCTTCAGGTTAACGAACACTGAAGCTTTCTTT.

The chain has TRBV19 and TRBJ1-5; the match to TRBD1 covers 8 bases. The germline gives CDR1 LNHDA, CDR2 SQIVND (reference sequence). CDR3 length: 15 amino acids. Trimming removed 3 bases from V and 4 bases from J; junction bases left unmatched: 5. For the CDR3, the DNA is TGTGCCAGTAGTATCTCAGGGGGCGGGAATCAGCCCCAGCATTTT. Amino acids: CASSISGGGNQPQHF.

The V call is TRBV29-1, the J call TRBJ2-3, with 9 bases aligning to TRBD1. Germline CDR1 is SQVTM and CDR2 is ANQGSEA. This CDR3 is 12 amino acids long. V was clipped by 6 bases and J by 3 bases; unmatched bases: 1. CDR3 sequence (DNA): TGCAGCGTCGGGACAGGGACAGATACGCAGTATTTT. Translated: CSVGTGTDTQYF.

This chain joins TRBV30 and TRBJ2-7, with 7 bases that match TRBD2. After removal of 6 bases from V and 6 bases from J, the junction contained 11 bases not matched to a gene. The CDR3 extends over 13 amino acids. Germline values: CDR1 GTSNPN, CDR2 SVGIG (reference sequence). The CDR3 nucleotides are TGTGCCTGCGCGGGGGACCTCCTGTCCGAGCAGTACTTC. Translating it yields CACAGDLLSEQYF.

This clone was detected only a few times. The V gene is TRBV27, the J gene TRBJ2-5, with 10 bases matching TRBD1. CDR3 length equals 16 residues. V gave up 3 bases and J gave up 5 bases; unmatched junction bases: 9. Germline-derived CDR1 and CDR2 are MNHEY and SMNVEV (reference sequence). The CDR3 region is CASSFDRGHRLETQYF. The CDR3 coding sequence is TGTGCCAGCAGTTTCGACAGGGGGCATCGGTTGGAGACCCAGTACTTC.

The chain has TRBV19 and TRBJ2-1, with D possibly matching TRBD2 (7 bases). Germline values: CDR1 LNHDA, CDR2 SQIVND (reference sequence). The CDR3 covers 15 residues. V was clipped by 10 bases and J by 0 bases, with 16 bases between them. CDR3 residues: CATKGGPGSYNEQFF. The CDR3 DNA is TGTGCCACAAAGGGGGGGCCGGGCTCCTACAATGAGCAGTTCTTC.

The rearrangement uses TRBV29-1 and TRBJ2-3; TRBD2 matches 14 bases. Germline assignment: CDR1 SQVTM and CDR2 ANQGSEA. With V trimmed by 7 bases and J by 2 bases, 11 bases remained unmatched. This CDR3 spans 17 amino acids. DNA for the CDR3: TGCAGCGCCGAGGGGACTAGCGGGGGCGTGTTCACAGATACGCAGTATTTT. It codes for CSAEGTSGGVFTDTQYF.